Each of the 21 T cell receptor beta chains below was sequenced from the same sample in a study of blood T cells in healthy people across ages. Sample-barcoded 5' priming and a J-beta primer mix drove a second PCR of about 7 to 11 cycles. TCRdb itself ran the 5' RACE reads through MiXCR, one entry per CDR3 protein. The table has some 1.8 million distinct CDR3 sequences, around 40% seen once; the top ten hold roughly 23%. The sequenced material came from blood. Receptor source: a human donor in good health.

There are a few counts of this clonotype. This chain joins TRBV7-2 and TRBJ1-2; TRBD1 might be the D (5 bases). The V gene lost 6 bases and the J gene lost 4 bases, with 12 bases spanning the gap. In germline, CDR1 is SGHTA, CDR2 FQGNSA. The CDR3 consists of 13 residues. DNA of the CDR3: TGTGCCAGCAGTCGCCGGGGACCCTATGGCTACACCTTC. Translating it yields CASSRRGPYGYTF. The full variable domain, completed using reference TRBV7-2 and TRBJ1-2, is GAGVSQSPSNKVTEKGKDVELRCDPISGHTALYWYRQSLGQGLEFLIYFQGNSAPDKSGLPSDRFSAERTGGSVSTLTIQRTQQEDSAVYLCASSRRGPYGYTFGSGTRLTVV.

The chain recombines TRBV3-1 with TRBJ2-4; 9 positions match TRBD1. The CDR3 sequence is 17 residues long. From germline, CDR1 is LGHDT and CDR2 YNNKEL (reference sequence). Trimming at V came to 1 base and at J to 1 base, leaving 5 bases not matched to a gene. The CDR3 coding sequence is TGTGCCAGCAGCCAAGGGGACAGGGAGAGGGCCAAAAACATTCAGTACTTC. Translating it yields CASSQGDRERAKNIQYF.

This clonotype has only one observation. A read error may produce the germline difference seen at one junction end. The J gene is TRBJ2-7, the V gene TRBV9; D uncertain. Looked up from germline, CDR1 is SGDLS and CDR2 is YYNGEE. CDR3 length: 15 residues. This CDR3 reads CASSVGGLSSYGQYF. As DNA, the CDR3 is TGTGCCAGCAGCGTAGGTGGCCTCAGCTCCTACGGGCAGTACTTC.

The chain links TRBV27 to TRBJ1-2; tentatively, D is TRBD1 (5 bases). This CDR3 has 13 amino acids. The V end lost 9 bases, the J end lost 8 bases, and 19 bases lay between the germline ends. Per the germline V gene, CDR1 is MNHEY and CDR2 is SMNVEV (reference sequence). CDR3 amino acids: CASSGLPVWGYTF. For the CDR3, the DNA is TGTGCCAGTTCGGGACTCCCCGTCTGGGGCTACACCTTC.

This clonotype was counted a few times. The CDR3 spells CSAREPGSRHNEQFF. CDR3 DNA sequence: TGCAGTGCTAGAGAGCCCGGGTCTCGACACAATGAGCAGTTCTTC. This chain uses TRBV20-1 with TRBJ2-1; no firm D call. Germline CDR1 and CDR2: DFQATT and SNEGSKA (reference sequence). The length of the CDR3 is 15 residues. Trimming took 0 bases from V and 5 from J, leaving 14 bases between them.

This clonotype came up a few times. This chain joins TRBV20-1 and TRBJ2-7; the D gene is possibly TRBD1 (5 bases). This CDR3 spans 12 amino acids. Looked up from germline, CDR1 is DFQATT and CDR2 is SNEGSKA (reference sequence). Between the trimmed V and J ends, which lost 3 bases and 5 bases, there was a span of 11 bases. In DNA form, the CDR3 reads TGCAGTGCTAGTGGGCAGGGCGACGAGCAGTACTTC. It codes for CSASGQGDEQYF.

This clonotype was detected many times. The chain combines TRBV5-1 with TRBJ2-7; 7 bases agree with TRBD2. Germline V CDR1 and CDR2: SGHRS, YFSETQ. This CDR3 region has 15 residues. J lost 0 bases, V lost 4 bases, and 7 bases had no gene match. CDR3 DNA: TGCGCCAGCAGCCCTTTGGGGGGGAGCTCCTACGAGCAGTACTTC. Translated, it gives CASSPLGGSSYEQYF.

This clonotype was seen more than once but under ten times. The rearrangement uses TRBV24-1 and TRBJ2-1; 9 bases fit TRBD2. V dropped 3 bases and J dropped 8; count of bases not matched to a gene: 16. The CDR3 has 18 residues. In germline, CDR1 is KGHDR, CDR2 SFDVKD. The CDR3 nucleotides read TGTGCCACCAGTGATCCGTTGCCTAAGCGGGGGGTTCTGGATGAGCAGTTCTTC. Protein: CATSDPLPKRGVLDEQFF.

The CDR3 reads CSARELRRDRGTEAFF. The CDR3 DNA follows: TGCAGTGCTAGAGAATTGCGAAGGGACAGGGGGACTGAAGCTTTCTTT. J is TRBJ1-1 and V is TRBV20-1, with TRBD1 identical over 11 bases. Per germline, CDR1 DFQATT and CDR2 SNEGSKA (reference sequence). Trimming at V came to 0 bases and at J to 5 bases, leaving 8 bases not matched to a gene. The CDR3 runs 16 residues.

This clonotype was observed a handful of times. The V call is TRBV20-1, the J call TRBJ1-6; D is undetermined. V was pared by 5 bases and J by 7 bases, with 12 bases between. CDR3 size: 13 residues. Germline CDR1 is DFQATT and CDR2 is SNEGSKA (reference sequence). The CDR3 region has the DNA TGCAGTGCTCGGTCGCAGGCGAATTCACCCCTCCACTTT. It translates to CSARSQANSPLHF.

This clonotype has more than one count but fewer than ten. This chain connects TRBV7-9 to TRBJ2-4, with D possibly TRBD1 on 6 matching bases. The V gene lost 6 bases and the J gene lost 3 bases, with 15 bases spanning the gap. In germline, CDR1 is SEHNR, CDR2 FQNEAQ (reference sequence). CDR3 length equals 15 residues. The DNA of the CDR3 is TGTGCCAGCAGTCATTCCCGGGACATCAAAAACATTCAGTACTTC. Residues: CASSHSRDIKNIQYF.

There are many counts of this clonotype. The chain is built from TRBV2 and TRBJ2-4; 7 bases agree with TRBD2. J was trimmed by 0 bases and V by 11 bases; bases with no gene match: 7. Per the germline V gene, CDR1 is SNHLY and CDR2 is FYNNEI. The CDR3 has 14 amino acids. The CDR3 spells CASGGEGAKNIQYF. In nucleotides, the CDR3 is TGTGCCTCCGGCGGGGAGGGAGCCAAAAACATTCAGTACTTC. The full variable domain, its missing parts supplied by reference TRBV2 and TRBJ2-4, is EPEVTQTPSHQVTQMGQEVILRCVPISNHLYFYWYRQILGQKVEFLVSFYNNEISEKSEIFDDQFSVERPDGSNFTLKIRSTKLEDSAMYFCASGGEGAKNIQYFGAGTRLSVL.

This clonotype was seen only a few times. CDR3 DNA: TGTGCCAGCAGCTCATCCCGGGACAGGGGCCATGAGCAGTTCTTC. Translating it yields CASSSSRDRGHEQFF. V is TRBV7-9 and J is TRBJ2-1, with 10 bases identical to TRBD1. Looked up from germline, CDR1 is SEHNR and CDR2 is FQNEAQ (reference sequence). There are 15 residues in the CDR3. V was clipped by 4 bases and J by 8 bases; unmatched bases: 8.

This clonotype was seen a few times. This chain joins TRBV7-2 and TRBJ1-1; TRBD1 matches at 8 bases. This CDR3 is 14 amino acids long. CDR1 and CDR2 (germline): SGHTA, FQGNSA. V gave up 2 bases and J gave up 9 bases; unmatched junction bases: 8. The CDR3: CASSLRTGPPQAFF. CDR3 in DNA: TGTGCCAGCAGCTTAAGGACAGGGCCACCCCAAGCTTTCTTT.

The chain carries TRBV7-3 and TRBJ1-2; 8 positions agree with TRBD1. V was pared by 3 bases and J by 0 bases, with 3 bases of the junction left unmatched. This CDR3 is built from 15 residues. Germline V gene data show CDR1 as SGHTA and CDR2 as FQGTGA. The CDR3 DNA follows: TGTGCCAGCAGCTTTGGGACAGGCTCTAACTATGGCTACACCTTC. This sequence encodes CASSFGTGSNYGYTF.

The CDR3 is CASSFLAGGYTGELFF. The DNA for the CDR3 is TGTGCCAGCAGTTTCCTAGCGGGGGGATACACCGGGGAGCTGTTTTTT. The chain carries TRBV12-3 or TRBV12-4 and TRBJ2-2; TRBD2 agrees at 11 bases. CDR3 length: 16 residues. The trim removed 3 bases at V and 3 bases at J, leaving 3 bases unmatched.

This sequence joins TRBV7-2 and TRBJ2-3; unclear D gene. The CDR3 contains 14 residues. Germline lookup yields CDR1 SGHTA and CDR2 FQGNSA. V was shortened by 5 bases and J by 2 bases, with 11 bases between the two germline ends. CDR3 nucleotides: TGTGCCAGCAGCATTACCGGGTTCACAGATACGCAGTATTTT. This codes for CASSITGFTDTQYF.

This chain links TRBV27 with TRBJ2-1; 7 bases are shared with TRBD1. CDR3 size: 12 residues. The V gene end was trimmed by 5 bases and the J gene end by 10 bases; junction bases not matched to a gene: 5. Germline V gene data show CDR1 as MNHEY and CDR2 as SMNVEV (reference sequence). This CDR3 is CASSEGAREQFF. CDR3 DNA: TGTGCCAGCAGTGAGGGGGCACGGGAGCAGTTCTTC.

As DNA, the CDR3 is TGTGCCAGCAGACGTCTAGCGGGGGCTGGGGCCAACGTCCTGACTTTC. It is translated as CASRRLAGAGANVLTF. The rearrangement joins TRBV7-2 to TRBJ2-6; TRBD2 matches 10 bases. Looked up from germline, CDR1 is SGHTA and CDR2 is FQGNSA. J was trimmed by 2 bases and V by 6 bases; bases with no gene match: 4. CDR3 length: 16 residues.

This clonotype was seen ten or more times. The rearrangement uses TRBV28 and TRBJ2-7; maybe TRBD2 (6 bases). Germline loops: CDR1 MDHEN, CDR2 SYDVKM. This CDR3 has 18 residues. Trimming removed 3 bases from V and 6 bases from J, with 27 bases in between. CDR3 sequence reads: CASSFSAGLGTWFGEQYF. In DNA form, the CDR3 reads TGTGCCAGCAGTTTCTCGGCAGGCCTTGGGACTTGGTTTGGCGAGCAGTACTTC.

CDR3 amino acids: CASSDQGSNQPQHF. CDR3 bases: TGTGCCAGCAGCGACCAGGGTAGCAATCAGCCCCAGCATTTT. The chain is built from TRBV9 and TRBJ1-5; weak D call: TRBD1 (5 bases). CDR3 length equals 14 residues. V gave up 3 bases and J gave up 0 bases, with 7 bases separating them. Germline CDR1 and CDR2: SGDLS and YYNGEE.